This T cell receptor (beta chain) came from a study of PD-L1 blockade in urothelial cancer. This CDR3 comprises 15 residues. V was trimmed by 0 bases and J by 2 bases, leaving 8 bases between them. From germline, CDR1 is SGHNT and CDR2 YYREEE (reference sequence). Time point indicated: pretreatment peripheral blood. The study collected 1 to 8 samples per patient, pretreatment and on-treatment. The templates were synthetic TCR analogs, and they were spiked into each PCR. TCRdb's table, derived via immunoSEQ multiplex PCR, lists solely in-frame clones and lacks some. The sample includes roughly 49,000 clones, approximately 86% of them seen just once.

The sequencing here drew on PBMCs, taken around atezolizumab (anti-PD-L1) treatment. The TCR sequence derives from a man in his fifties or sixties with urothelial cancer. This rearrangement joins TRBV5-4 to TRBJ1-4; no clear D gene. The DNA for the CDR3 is TGTGCCAGCAGCTTGGAGCCGCTTACTAATGAAAAACTGTTTTTT. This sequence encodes CASSLEPLTNEKLFF.